This T cell receptor beta chain was captured by sequencing in a study of OX40 agonist ivuxolimab in advanced cancers. Broader study findings: Expanded peripheral T cell antigen specificity was not determined.

Using immunoSEQ multiplex PCR, the repertoire was profiled, and TCRdb retains in-frame clones only, with some absent. The table has tens of thousands of clones, around 93% seen once; the top ten hold 3% to 4%. As to this clone: Antigen: not known.

V gave up 1 base and J gave up 5 bases, with 9 bases separating them. The CDR3 runs 14 residues. Germline V lookup: CDR1 MDHEN, CDR2 SYDVKM. The source was CD4+ or CD8+ T cells sorted from blood, collected in a trial of the OX40 agonist ivuxolimab. The origin of this receptor is an adult with an advanced solid tumor such as melanoma, head and neck, liver or kidney cancer. The chain has TRBV28 and TRBJ2-1, with unresolved D. CDR3: CASSLYDENNEQFF. In DNA form, the CDR3 reads TGTGCCAGCAGTTTATATGACGAGAACAATGAGCAGTTCTTC.